These T cell receptor beta chains were read from a single sample in a study of T cells expressing NK-cell markers. TCRdb reprocessed the 5' RACE reads and keeps a single row for each CDR3 protein, giving no DNA. Reported are 550,000 to 600,000 distinct CDR3 sequences; the ten largest clones contain less than 4.5%. Sequencing used blood T cells: a sorted CD56 or NKG2C T cell subset, CD4+ or CD8+ T cells, or bulk PBMC T cells (not recorded which). The receptors come from a man aged 18 to 30 in good health. CDR3s include the opening cysteine and the closing phenylalanine or tryptophan.

j_call | v_call | cdr3_aa
TRBJ1-1 | TRBV4-3 | CASSQMPLKDTEAFF
TRBJ1-3 | TRBV12-3/TRBV12-4 | CASSTSRRRSGNTIYF
TRBJ2-7 | TRBV7-9 | CASSSDRGYLREQYF
TRBJ2-1 | TRBV25-1 | CASRGQFSSYNEQFF
TRBJ2-1 | TRBV27 | CASSLSWEASYNEQFF
TRBJ2-1 | TRBV19 | CASSGRREEQFF
TRBJ2-2 | TRBV2 | CASSEKASLNTGELFF
TRBJ1-1 | TRBV11-1 | CASSLRQGARGENTEAFF
TRBJ1-3 | TRBV28 | CASLGNGNTIYF
TRBJ2-4 | TRBV19 | CASSMVRTAPLAKNIQYF
TRBJ2-5 | TRBV10-3 | CAIKWGPAEETQYF
TRBJ2-1 | TRBV9 | CASSQSETGVYNEQFF
TRBJ2-3 | TRBV7-3 | CASSPGTSGILFTDTQYF